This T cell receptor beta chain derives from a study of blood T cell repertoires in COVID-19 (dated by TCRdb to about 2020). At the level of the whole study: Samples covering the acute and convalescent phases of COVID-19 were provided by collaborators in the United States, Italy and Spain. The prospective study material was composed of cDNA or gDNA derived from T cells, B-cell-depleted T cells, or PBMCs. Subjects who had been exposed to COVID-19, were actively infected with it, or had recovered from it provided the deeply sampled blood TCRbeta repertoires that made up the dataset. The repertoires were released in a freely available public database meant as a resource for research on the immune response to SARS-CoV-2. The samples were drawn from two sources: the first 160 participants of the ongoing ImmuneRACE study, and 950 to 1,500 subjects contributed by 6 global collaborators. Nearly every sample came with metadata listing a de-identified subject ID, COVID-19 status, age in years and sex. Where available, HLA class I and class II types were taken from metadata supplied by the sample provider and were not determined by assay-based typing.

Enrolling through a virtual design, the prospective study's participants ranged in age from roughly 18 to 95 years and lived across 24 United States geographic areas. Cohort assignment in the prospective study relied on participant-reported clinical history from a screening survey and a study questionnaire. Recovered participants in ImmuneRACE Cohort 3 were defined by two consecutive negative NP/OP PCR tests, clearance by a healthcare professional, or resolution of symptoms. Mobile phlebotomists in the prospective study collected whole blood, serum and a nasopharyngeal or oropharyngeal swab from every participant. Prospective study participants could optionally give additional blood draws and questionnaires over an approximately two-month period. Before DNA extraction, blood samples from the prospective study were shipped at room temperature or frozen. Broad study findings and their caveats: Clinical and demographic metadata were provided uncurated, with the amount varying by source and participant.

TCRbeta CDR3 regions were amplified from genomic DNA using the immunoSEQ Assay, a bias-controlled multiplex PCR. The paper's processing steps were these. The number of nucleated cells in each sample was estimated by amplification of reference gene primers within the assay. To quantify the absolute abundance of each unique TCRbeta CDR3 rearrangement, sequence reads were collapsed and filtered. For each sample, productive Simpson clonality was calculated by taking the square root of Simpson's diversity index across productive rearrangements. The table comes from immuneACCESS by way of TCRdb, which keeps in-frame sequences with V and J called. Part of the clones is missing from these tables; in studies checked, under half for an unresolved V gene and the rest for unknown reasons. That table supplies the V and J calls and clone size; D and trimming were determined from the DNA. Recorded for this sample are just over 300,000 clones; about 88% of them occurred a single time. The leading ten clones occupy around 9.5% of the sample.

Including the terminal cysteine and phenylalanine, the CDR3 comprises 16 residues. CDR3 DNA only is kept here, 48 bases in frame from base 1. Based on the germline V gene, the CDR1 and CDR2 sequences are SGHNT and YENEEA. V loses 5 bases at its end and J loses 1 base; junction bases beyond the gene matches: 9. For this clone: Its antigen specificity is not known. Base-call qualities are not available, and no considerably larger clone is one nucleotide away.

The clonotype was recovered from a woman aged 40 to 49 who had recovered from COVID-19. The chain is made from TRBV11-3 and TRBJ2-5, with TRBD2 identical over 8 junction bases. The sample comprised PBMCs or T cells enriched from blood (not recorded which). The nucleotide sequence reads TGTGCCAGCAGCCGACGCTTTAGCGGGACCCAAGAGACCCAGTACTTC. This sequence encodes CASSRRFSGTQETQYF.